This T cell receptor beta chain was found in a study of technical replicates of blood from a handful of donors (dated by TCRdb to 2015 to 2018). Unmatched junction bases come to 14, with V trimmed by 5 bases and J by 8 bases. From the cysteine through the phenylalanine, the CDR3 covers 15 amino acids. CDR3 DNA is the only sequence kept; it has 45 bases, read in frame from the first base. CDR1 and CDR2 are drawn from the germline V gene: LGHNT, FRNRAP. Worth noting for this clone: It lacks a known antigen. Per-base qualities were not stored, and no clone one base away is much larger.

Receptors were amplified or captured by the immunoSEQ multiplex PCR assay. Held by TCRdb, this immuneACCESS table contains in-frame sequences only and omits some clones. Under half of the omission traces to an unresolved V gene where checked; the cause of the rest is unknown. Present in this sample are just over 95,000 clones, around 96% of which were seen just once. The ten top clones hold around 0.31% of the sample. The chain links TRBV12-5 with TRBJ1-2; a stretch of 7 junction bases matches TRBD1. The receptor comes from a human donor in good health. Material for sequencing was T cells isolated from PBMCs. The sequenced DNA: TGTGCTAGTGGTCAAAAGACAGGGTGGCGACGAGGCTACACCTTC. Translated, it gives CASGQKTGWRRGYTF.